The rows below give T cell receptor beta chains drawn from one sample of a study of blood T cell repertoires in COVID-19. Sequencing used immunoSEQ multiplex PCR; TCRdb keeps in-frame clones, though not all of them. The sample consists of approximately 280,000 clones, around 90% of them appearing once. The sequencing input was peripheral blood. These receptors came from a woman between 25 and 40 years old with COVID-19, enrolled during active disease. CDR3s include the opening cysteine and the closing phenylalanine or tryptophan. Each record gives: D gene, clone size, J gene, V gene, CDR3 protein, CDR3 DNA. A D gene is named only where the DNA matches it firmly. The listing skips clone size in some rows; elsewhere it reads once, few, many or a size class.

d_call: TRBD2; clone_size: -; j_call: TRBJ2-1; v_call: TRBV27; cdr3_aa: CASRGQRERFSSYNEQFF; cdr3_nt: TGTGCCAGCAGGGGCCAGCGGGAGCGTTTTAGCTCCTACAATGAGCAGTTCTTC
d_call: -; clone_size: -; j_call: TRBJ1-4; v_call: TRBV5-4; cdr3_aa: CASSLAAATNEKLFF; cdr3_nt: TGTGCCAGCAGCTTAGCCGCTGCAACTAATGAAAAACTGTTTTTT
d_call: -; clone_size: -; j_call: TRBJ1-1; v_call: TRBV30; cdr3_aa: CAWSVSGGAFF; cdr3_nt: TGTGCCTGGAGTGTAAGTGGCGGAGCTTTCTTT
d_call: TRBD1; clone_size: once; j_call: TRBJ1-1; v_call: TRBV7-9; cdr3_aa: CASRVQGEGTEAFF; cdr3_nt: TGTGCCAGCAGGGTTCAGGGGGAAGGCACTGAAGCTTTCTTT
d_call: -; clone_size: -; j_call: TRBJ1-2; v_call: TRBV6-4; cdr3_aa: CASRPTQLDGYTF; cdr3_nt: TGTGCCAGCAGACCGACACAGCTGGATGGCTACACCTTC
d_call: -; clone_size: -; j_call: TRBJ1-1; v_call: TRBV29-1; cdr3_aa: CSVEDRANTEAFF; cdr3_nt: TGCAGCGTTGAAGACAGGGCCAACACTGAAGCTTTCTTT
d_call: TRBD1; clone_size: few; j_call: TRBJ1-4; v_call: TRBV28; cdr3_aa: CASSLPRTRTGDEKLFF; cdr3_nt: TGTGCCAGCAGTTTACCCCGAACCCGGACAGGGGATGAAAAACTGTTTTTT
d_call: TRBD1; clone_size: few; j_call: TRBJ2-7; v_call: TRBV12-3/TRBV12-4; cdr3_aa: CASSFDRGHEQYF; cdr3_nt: TGTGCCAGCAGTTTTGACAGGGGGCACGAGCAGTACTTC
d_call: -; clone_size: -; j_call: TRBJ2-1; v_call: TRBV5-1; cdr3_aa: CASSLERSHEQFF; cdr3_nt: TGCGCCAGCAGCTTGGAGCGGAGCCATGAGCAGTTCTTC
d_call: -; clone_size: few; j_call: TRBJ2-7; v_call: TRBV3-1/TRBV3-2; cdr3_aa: CASSHPGTQGEQYF; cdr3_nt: TGTGCCAGCAGCCACCCCGGGACACAGGGCGAGCAGTACTTC
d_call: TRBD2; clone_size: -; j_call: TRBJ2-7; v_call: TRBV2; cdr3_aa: CASSVWRERVREQYF; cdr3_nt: TGTGCCAGCAGTGTCTGGCGGGAGAGGGTGCGGGAGCAGTACTTC
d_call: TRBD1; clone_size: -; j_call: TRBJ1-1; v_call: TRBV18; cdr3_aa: CASSPRIITGAQNTEAFF; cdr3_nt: TGTGCCAGCTCACCACGAATCATAACAGGGGCGCAGAACACTGAAGCTTTCTTT